The 5 T cell receptor beta chains below were found in one sample sequenced in a study of T cell repertoires and HLA-DP antigens. These receptors lack a known antigen. Using immunoSEQ multiplex PCR, the repertoire was profiled, and TCRdb retains in-frame clones only, with some absent. The sample includes approximately 100,000 clones, about 89% of them seen just once. The sequencing sample was made of CD4+ T cells from PBMCs. The receptors stem from a man over 45 in good health and CMV-seronegative.

This clone was detected only a few times. The CDR3 sequence is CASSIMTGNYEQYF. As DNA, the CDR3 is TGTGCCAGTAGTATAATGACGGGAAACTACGAGCAGTACTTC. V gene TRBV19 combines with J gene TRBJ2-7; D is possibly TRBD2 (5 bases). Germline assignment: CDR1 LNHDA and CDR2 SQIVND (reference sequence). The CDR3 covers 14 residues. V lost 2 bases, J lost 3 bases, and 11 bases lay in between.

The chain links TRBV5-1 to TRBJ2-7; the D gene is possibly TRBD1 (6 bases). CDR3 length: 13 amino acids. V was cut by 4 bases and J by 5 bases, with 13 bases left in between. Germline CDR1 SGHRS, CDR2 YFSETQ. Here the CDR3 reads CASSRAGANEQYF. The DNA of the CDR3 is TGCGCCAGCAGCAGGGCAGGGGCCAACGAGCAGTACTTC.

The chain joins TRBV2 to TRBJ2-2, with 9 bases identical to TRBD2. Per the germline V gene, CDR1 is SNHLY and CDR2 is FYNNEI. V lost 2 bases, J lost 14 bases, and 9 bases stayed unmatched. The CDR3 loop spans 14 amino acids. CDR3 loop: CASSERAAGGGLFF. The CDR3 DNA reads as TGTGCCAGCAGTGAACGGGCGGCGGGGGGGGGACTGTTTTTT.

As regards this clone: An end of the junction differs from the germline gene, which may be a read error. The chain carries TRBV7-2 and TRBJ1-4; 10 bases match TRBD1. Germline V gene lookup returns CDR1 SGHTA and CDR2 FQGNSA. The CDR3 contains 17 residues. CDR3 nucleotides: TGTGCCAGCAGCACCGGGACAGGGGTACCCCTTCGTGAAGAACTGTTTTTT. It yields the protein CASSTGTGVPLREELFF. Looking up the rest from reference TRBV7-2 and TRBJ1-4 gives the full variable domain: GAGVSQSPSNKVTEKGKDVELRCDPISGHTALYWYRQSLGQGLEFLIYFQGNSAPDKSGLPSDRFSAERTGGSVSTLTIQRTQQEDSAVYLCASSTGTGVPLREELFFGSGTQLSVL.

The gene calls are TRBV7-9 and TRBJ2-2; 10 positions agree with TRBD2. V was pared by 4 bases and J by 0 bases, with 8 bases of the junction left unmatched. This CDR3 comprises 18 residues. Germline CDR1 reads SEHNR; CDR2 reads FQNEAQ (reference sequence). The CDR3 region has the DNA TGTGCCAGCAGCTCCGTTAGCGGGGGGATCTCGAACACCGGGGAGCTGTTTTTT. Its protein is CASSSVSGGISNTGELFF.